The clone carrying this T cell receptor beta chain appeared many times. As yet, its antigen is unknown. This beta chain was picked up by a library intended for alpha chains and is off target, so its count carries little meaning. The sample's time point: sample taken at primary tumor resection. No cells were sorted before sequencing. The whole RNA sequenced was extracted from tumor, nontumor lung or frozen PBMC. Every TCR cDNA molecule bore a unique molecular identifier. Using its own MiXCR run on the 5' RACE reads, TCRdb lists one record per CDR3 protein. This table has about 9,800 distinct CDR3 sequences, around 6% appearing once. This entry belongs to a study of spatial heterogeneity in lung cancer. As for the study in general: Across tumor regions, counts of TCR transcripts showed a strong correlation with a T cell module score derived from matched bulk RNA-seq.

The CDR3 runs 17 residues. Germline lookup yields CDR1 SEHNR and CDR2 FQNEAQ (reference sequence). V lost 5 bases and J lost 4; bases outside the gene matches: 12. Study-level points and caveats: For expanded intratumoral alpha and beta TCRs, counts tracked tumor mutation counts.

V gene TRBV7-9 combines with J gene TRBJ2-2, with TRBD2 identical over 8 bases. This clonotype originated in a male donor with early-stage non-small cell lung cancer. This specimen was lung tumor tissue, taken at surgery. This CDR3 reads CASSQLRGLVGTGELFF. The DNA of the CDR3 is TGTGCCAGCAGCCAGCTGAGGGGACTAGTAGGCACCGGGGAGCTGTTTTTT.